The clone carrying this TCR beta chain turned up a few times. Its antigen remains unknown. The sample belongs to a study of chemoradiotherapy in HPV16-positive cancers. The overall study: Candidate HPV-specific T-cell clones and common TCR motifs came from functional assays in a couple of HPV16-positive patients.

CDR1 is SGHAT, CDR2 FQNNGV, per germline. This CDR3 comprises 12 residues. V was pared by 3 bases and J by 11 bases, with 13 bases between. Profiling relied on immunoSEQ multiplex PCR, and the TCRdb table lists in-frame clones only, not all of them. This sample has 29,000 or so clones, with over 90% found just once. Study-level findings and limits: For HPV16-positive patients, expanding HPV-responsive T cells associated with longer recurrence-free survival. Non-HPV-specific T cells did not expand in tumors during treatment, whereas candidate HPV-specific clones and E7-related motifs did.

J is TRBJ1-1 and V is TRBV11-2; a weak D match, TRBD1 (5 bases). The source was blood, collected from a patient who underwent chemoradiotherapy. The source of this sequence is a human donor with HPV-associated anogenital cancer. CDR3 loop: CASSFRGGWAFF. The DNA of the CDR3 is TGTGCCAGCAGCTTCCGGGGCGGATGGGCTTTCTTT.